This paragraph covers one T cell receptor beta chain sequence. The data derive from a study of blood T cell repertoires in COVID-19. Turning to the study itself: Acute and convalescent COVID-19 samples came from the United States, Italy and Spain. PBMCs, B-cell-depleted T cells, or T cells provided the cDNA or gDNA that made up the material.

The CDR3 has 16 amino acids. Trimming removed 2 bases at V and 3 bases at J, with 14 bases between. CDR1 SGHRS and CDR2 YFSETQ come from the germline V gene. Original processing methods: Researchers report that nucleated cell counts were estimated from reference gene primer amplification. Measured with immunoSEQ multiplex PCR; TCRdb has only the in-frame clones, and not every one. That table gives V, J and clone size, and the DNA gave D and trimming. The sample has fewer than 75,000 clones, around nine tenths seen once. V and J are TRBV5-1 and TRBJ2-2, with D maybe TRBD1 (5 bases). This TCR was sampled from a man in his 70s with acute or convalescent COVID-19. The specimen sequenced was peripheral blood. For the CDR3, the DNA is TGCGCCAGCAGCTTTCCCCAGGGTTTGGACACCGGGGAGCTGTTTTTT. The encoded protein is CASSFPQGLDTGELFF.